This T cell receptor beta chain was profiled in a study of response to subunit inactivated influenza vaccine. Study-wide results and caveats: Each seasonal influenza vaccination, the authors suggested, recruits few new T cells.

Via MiXCR, TCRdb re-called the RT-PCR reads, giving one row per CDR3 protein. The table includes hundreds of thousands of distinct CDR3 sequences, approximately 15% detected once. This CDR3 spans 16 amino acids. Trimming shortened V by 6 bases and J by 4 bases, and 23 bases separated the two germline ends. CDR1 and CDR2 from the germline V gene are DFQATT and SNEGSKA (reference sequence). To note about this clonotype: The antigen is not known.

The specimen was PBMCs from blood, collected roughly 2 weeks before vaccination. This TCR derives from a man in his fifties who received an inactivated influenza vaccine. This chain uses TRBV20-1 with TRBJ2-3, with D possibly called TRBD1 or TRBD2 (6 bases each). The CDR3 region is CSALGGTGSSSDTQYF. CDR3 coding DNA: TGCAGTGCCTTAGGGGGGACGGGGTCGAGTTCAGATACGCAGTATTTT.